These T cell receptor beta chains were read from a single sample in a study of beta chain features in type 1 diabetes. Repertoires were generated with immunoSEQ multiplex PCR, while TCRdb's copy carries only in-frame clones and drops some. Here the sample spans 35,000 to 50,000 clones, 50% being singletons. Material for sequencing was stem cell memory CD4+ T cells from blood. The receptors here all came from a woman aged 30 to 39 in good health. CDR3s include the opening cysteine and the closing phenylalanine or tryptophan. D genes are given only for firm matches. Size tells how often a clone was seen (once, few, many) or the class of an expanded clone, and some rows leave it out.

V	J	D	size	DNA	CDR3
TRBV18	TRBJ2-1	TRBD2	NA	TGTGCCAGCTCACCACCGGTAGCGGGAGGGCCAAACAATGAGCAGTTCTTC	CASSPPVAGGPNNEQFF
TRBV23-1	TRBJ1-2	NA	NA	TGCGCCAGCAGTCCAGGCGGGAACTATGGCTACACCTTC	CASSPGGNYGYTF
TRBV28	TRBJ2-2	TRBD2	NA	TGTGCCAGCAGGGGACTGCGGCGGGAGCCCGGGGAGCTGTTTTTT	CASRGLRREPGELFF
TRBV4-1	TRBJ2-1	TRBD2	NA	TGCGCCAGCAGCCAACCCCTGGGCGGGAGATCCAATGAGCAGTTCTTC	CASSQPLGGRSNEQFF
TRBV13	TRBJ1-4	TRBD1	NA	TGTGCCAGCAGCTTGACAGGGGCTAATGAAAAACTGTTTTTT	CASSLTGANEKLFF
TRBV9	TRBJ2-7	NA	NA	TGTGCCAGCAGCGTAGCCCCCTCAGGGCTCAGCTCCTACGAGCAGTACTTC	CASSVAPSGLSSYEQYF
TRBV28	TRBJ2-7	NA	many	TGTGCCAGCACCACAACGGGCAGGGGATACGAGCAGTACTTC	CASTTTGRGYEQYF
TRBV6-6	TRBJ2-5	NA	NA	TGTGCCAGCAGTCTCGCGAGAGAGACCCAGTACTTC	CASSLARETQYF
TRBV7-3	TRBJ2-2	NA	NA	TGTGCCAGCAGCTTCTCAGGGATCAACACCGGGGAGCTGTTTTTT	CASSFSGINTGELFF
TRBV7-2	TRBJ1-1	TRBD1	NA	TGTGCCAGCAGCTTAAGGCCCGGGACAGGGGGCCTTAACACTGAAGCTTTCTTT	CASSLRPGTGGLNTEAFF
TRBV12-5	TRBJ1-3	NA	NA	TGTGCTAGTGGTTTGGTATTGGGCCCGAGCTCTGGAAACACCATATATTTT	CASGLVLGPSSGNTIYF
TRBV18	TRBJ1-2	TRBD1	NA	TGTGCCAGCTCATTCGACAGGGATTATGGCTACACCTTC	CASSFDRDYGYTF
TRBV4-3	TRBJ1-3	NA	NA	TGCGCCAGCAGCCAAGATCTTACCTGGCGGGCTGGAAACACCATATATTTT	CASSQDLTWRAGNTIYF